The entry below describes one TCR beta chain. Its antigen is undetermined. This sample was included in a study of cytomegalovirus exposure and HLA in healthy donors. PCR was performed using 60 Vbeta and 13 Jbeta primers. Assay used: immunoSEQ multiplex PCR; TCRdb lists only in-frame clones, some missing. The table records about 130,000 clones, approximately 74% of them present only once. The study, taken as a whole, reports: As was reported, the HLA-A and HLA-B alleles of most subjects were accurately predicted from TCR beta sequences. In a later analysis, TCR beta V- and J-gene trimming was associated with a missense DCLRE1C variant.

Sequences were obtained from PBMCs. The TCR originated in a man aged 40-50 years in good health and CMV-seropositive.

The chain's CDR3 is CASSSRPSGTSGGAEQYF. DNA of the CDR3: TGTGCCAGTAGTTCGCGCCCTTCCGGGACTAGCGGGGGGGCCGAGCAGTACTTC. V gene TRBV19 combines with J gene TRBJ2-7, with 16 bases matching TRBD2. Germline CDR1 LNHDA, CDR2 SQIVND (reference sequence). Unmatched junction bases numbered 13, after V lost 5 bases and J lost 6 bases. CDR3 length: 18 amino acids.